This TCR beta chain was recovered during a study of cytomegalovirus exposure and HLA in healthy donors (dated by TCRdb to the late 2010s). The study in broad terms: An earlier analysis of approximately 550 of the donors reported about 250 Gb of sequence data and 100 million to 140 million unique TCR beta sequences from 150 million to 200 million T cells. Around 320 gigabases of sequencing data and approximately 93 million unique TCR sequences were included in an early release covering under 650 HLA-typed donors. Of the roughly 400 genotyped donors, 80% to 90% were placed in the genetic ancestry cluster associated with self-reported Caucasian donors. The study was designed to test whether signatures of past pathogen exposure could be identified by cataloging public T cell receptors. Using immunosequencing, the study profiled T cell repertoires from fewer than 700 subjects and related those repertoires to cytomegalovirus serostatus. In addition to the first cohort of around 670 subjects, a separate validation cohort of approximately 120 different subjects was used. The study combined high-throughput TCR immunosequencing, statistical association of individual TCRs with disease status, and machine learning to predict cytomegalovirus infection status. To study patterns of TCR occurrence, a later analysis re-analyzed previously published TCR beta repertoires from 600 to 750 donors and added high-resolution HLA genotyping. Rather than drawing on any new phenotypic data, the later analysis identified candidate immune exposures from TCR beta sequences and the way those sequences occurred across donors. To decide whether each TCR beta V gene segment behaved as functional or pseudogenic, an earlier analysis of some 580 of the donors relied on high-throughput TCR beta sequencing. Alongside the repertoire data, information on donor age, sex, ethnicity and CMV serostatus was compiled. A later genetic analysis used genome-wide SNP genotypes for about 65% of the 666 donors, treating that subset as a discovery cohort. Every repertoire in the discovery cohort had been generated on one and the same sequencing platform. Class I and class II HLA loci were covered by the typing at four-digit resolution. The number of donors typed differed by locus, with about 620-630 for A, B, C, DRB1 and DQB1, roughly 550 for DQA1, 606 for DPA1, and 472 for DPB1. Roughly five DR-DQ haplotypes were handled as single units for association and clustering, since linkage in the cohort was strong. Across some 400 genotyped donors of the cohort, an average of approximately 200,000 unique TCR beta nucleotide sequences per donor were sequenced, and approximately 17% of those sequences were non-productive.

V lost 4 bases and J lost 5 bases, and the count of bases not matched to a germline gene is 8. CDR1 and CDR2 are read off the germline V gene (reference sequence) as SEHNR and FQNEAQ. The CDR3 runs 16 amino acids, cysteine and phenylalanine included. The entry retains the CDR3 DNA only, 48 bases that are in frame from base 1. In total, over 600 healthy bone marrow donors made up the cohort. Cohort members were all nominally healthy when sampled, although unrecorded immune exposures were likely present. The donor tested CMV seropositive, placing the donor among the 290 or so seropositive members of the cohort. Each donor provided a peripheral blood sample, and peripheral blood mononuclear cells were used for TCR beta sequencing. Genomic DNA was extracted from the blood cell samples with the Qiagen DNeasy Blood Extraction Kit. Remarks on this clone: The clone's antigen remains unknown. Per-base quality was not reported, and no clone a single base away is much larger than it.

Here is what the overall study found, with its caveats: In vitro tests confirmed that a few of the cytomegalovirus-associated TCR beta chains recognize cytomegalovirus antigens. Because counts were too low, about 17 rarely observed V segments, including chromosome 9 orphons, were excluded from the earlier analysis of roughly 580 of the donors. In both the original and validation cohorts, the classifier was reported to diagnose cytomegalovirus status with high specificity and sensitivity. It was suggested by the authors that the approach could potentially be generalized to other disease states and immunological phenotypes. Across donors, most TCR sequences were observed very rarely, whereas some public TCRs were present in many individuals. In a later analysis, some 17,000 TCR beta sequences were associated with specific HLA alleles at a false discovery rate of 0.05. Because some donors lacked HLA typing at each locus, the association tests relied only on the typed subset. In a later analysis, several top co-occurrence clusters were reported to appear linked to parvovirus B19, influenza, CMV and Epstein-Barr virus. A further reported finding was that TCR beta sequences accurately predicted the HLA-A and HLA-B alleles for most subjects in the first cohort. In a later analysis, TCR association rates were found to vary across HLA loci, with the most associated TCRs seen for DRB1 alleles and the fewest for HLA-C alleles. Only TCR beta chains were sequenced in this cohort, and the absence of alpha or paired-chain data limited detectable features. The study listed 164 TCR beta chains as associated with cytomegalovirus. In an earlier analysis of 587 of the donors, most TCR beta V segments appeared in productive rearrangements about 87% or about 30% of the time, broadly matching IMGT annotations. A cluster of highly shared sequence variants was judged likely to represent a technical artifact of the sequencing pipeline. Correlated functional status among segregating V segments might be attributable to linkage disequilibrium, but an unknown experimental factor could not be ruled out. Immune exposure information for the cohort was limited to CMV serostatus. Assigning TCR associations to individual alleles was difficult when HLA alleles, especially DR and DQ, strongly co-occurred. Because the 87-base-pair reads could not distinguish some IMGT-functional V segments, including TRBV6-2 and TRBV6-3, those segments were excluded. A later analysis found that most CMV-associated TCR beta chains appeared HLA-restricted, with HLA associations seemingly driven largely by CMV exposure. Sequencing depth was assumed to be roughly uniform across donors in the presence/absence analyses, though that assumption may not hold. Compared with the approximately 670-donor mean, donors in an Asian-associated ancestry cluster had fewer N-insertions in productive TCRs, according to a later genetic analysis. V-gene and J-gene trimming of TCR beta chains was associated with a missense DCLRE1C variant in a later genetic analysis, and the association was replicated in an independent cohort. Compared with equally common non-associated chains, HLA-associated TCR beta chains in a later analysis were more clonally expanded and had lower generation probabilities.

Library generation was performed with the immunoSEQ multiplex PCR assay. For the multiplex PCR, a mixture combining 60 forward primers for TCR Vbeta segments and 13 reverse primers for TCR Jbeta segments was used. The CDR3 region of rearranged TCR beta genes was amplified from genomic DNA with a multiplex PCR assay. Amplified TCR beta libraries were sequenced as 87-base-pair reads on the Illumina HiSeq System. In the authors' own workflow: A later analysis counted about 80 million unique TCR beta chains across the 500 to 850 repertoires, and around 12 million of these chains were shared by at least two donors. To remove PCR and sequencing errors, raw reads were error-corrected and collapsed into unique sequences using a nearest-neighbor algorithm that merged closely related sequences. Alignment of CDR3 sequences to IMGT reference sequences was used to assign V, D and J gene segments. For a sequence to be retained, at least a six-nucleotide match to both a V gene segment and a J gene segment was required. Rearrangements were classified as productive when the CDR3 lacked stop codons and remained in frame with V and J, and all other rearrangements were classified as non-productive. Following IMGT convention, CDR3 was defined as the stretch from the second conserved V-encoded cysteine to the conserved J-encoded phenylalanine. The earlier analysis of about 570 of the donors excluded any sequence lacking an unambiguous match to a single V gene segment. An earlier analysis of fewer than 750 of the donors called V segments functional above 56.7% productive rearrangements and segregating when the between-donor standard deviation exceeded 5%. A statistical classification framework was developed to diagnose cytomegalovirus status using the catalog of TCR beta chain sequences. V and J gene assignment, in a later analysis, came from comparing TCR nucleotide sequences with IMGT/GENE-DB human TR gene sequences. A later analysis assigned CDR3 sequences and most-parsimonious VDJ recombination scenarios with the TCRdist pipeline. In a later analysis, each TCR beta chain was defined by its CDR3 amino acid sequence together with its V-gene family, and reads lacking a unique V-gene family were excluded. As a way to deal with suspected cross-contamination and a sequencing artifact, a later analysis dropped 450 to 600 nucleotide sequences that were highly shared and had low generation probability. In a later analysis, a clonal expansion index for each public chain was calculated from normalized within-repertoire ranks of inferred template counts. In a later analysis, generation probabilities were computed using a VDJ recombination model fitted to out-of-frame rearrangements, and the results were checked against IGoR. Hypergeometric tests were used in a later analysis to score TCR-TCR, TCR-HLA and TCR-CMV co-occurrence, with a repertoire-size bias correction applied to the TCR pairs. A later analysis estimated false discovery rates by permuting HLA or CMV assignments 20 times. In a later analysis, co-occurring TCRs were grouped using DBSCAN, and TCRdist sequence similarity was added for clustering within HLA-allele-positive subsets. Co-occurrence clustering excluded repertoires with fewer than 30,000 or more than 120,000 public chains, plus five with anomalous nucleotide sharing. In TCRdb, the immuneACCESS table is reduced to in-frame sequences with V and J assigned. These tables do not hold every clone; where another copy was compared, an unresolved V gene accounts for under half, and the others remain unexplained. From that table come the V and J calls and clone size; the DNA was used to work out D and trimming. The sample table records approximately 190,000 clones; roughly 77% of these occur just once. The leading ten clones occupy roughly 3.6% of the sample.

The chain couples TRBV7-9 to TRBJ2-5, with TRBD2 matching 12 junction bases. The TCR originated in a man between 40 and 49 years old in good health and CMV-seropositive. The source material was PBMCs. This receptor carries the CDR3 CASSSAGLAGGETQYF. The base sequence is TGTGCCAGCAGCTCCGCAGGGCTAGCGGGAGGGGAGACCCAGTACTTC.